This T cell receptor beta chain comes out of a study of blood T cell repertoires in COVID-19. The overall study: The analysed material was cDNA or gDNA that came from T cells, B-cell-depleted T cells, or PBMCs.

CDR3 length: 16 amino acids. Sequenced by immunoSEQ multiplex PCR; TCRdb stores in-frame clones only, minus some. Of hundreds of thousands of clones in the sample, roughly 87% were seen once. The receptor was isolated from a woman aged 25 to 39 with acute COVID-19. The gene calls are TRBV21-1 and TRBJ2-7; TRBD1, as called in the table, went unchecked against the DNA. TRBV21-1 is deemed a pseudogene. The sequenced material came from PBMCs or T cells enriched from blood (not recorded which). The CDR3 spells CASSKAQWQGVCEQYF. The DNA for the CDR3 is TGTGCCAGCAGCAAAGCCCAGTGGCAGGGGGTTTGCGAGCAGTACTTC.